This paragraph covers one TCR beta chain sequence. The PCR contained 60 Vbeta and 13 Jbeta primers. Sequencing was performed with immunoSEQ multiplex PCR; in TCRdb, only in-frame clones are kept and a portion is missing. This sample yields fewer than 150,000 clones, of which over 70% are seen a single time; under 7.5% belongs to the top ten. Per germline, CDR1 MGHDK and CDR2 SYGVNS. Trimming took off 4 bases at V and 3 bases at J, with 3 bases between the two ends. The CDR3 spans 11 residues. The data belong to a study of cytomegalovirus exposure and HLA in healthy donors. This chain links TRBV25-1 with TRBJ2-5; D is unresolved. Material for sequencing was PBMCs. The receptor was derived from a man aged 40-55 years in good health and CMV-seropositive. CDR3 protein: CASSAKETQYF. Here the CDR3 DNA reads TGTGCCAGCAGTGCCAAAGAGACCCAGTACTTC.